The rows below give T cell receptor beta chains drawn from one sample of a study of cytomegalovirus exposure and HLA in healthy donors. Produced via immunoSEQ multiplex PCR; TCRdb's table is partial and in-frame only. The table has about 180,000 clones, roughly 78% seen once. Sample: PBMCs. These receptors all stem from a woman aged 50 to 60 in good health and CMV-seropositive. The CDR3 runs from the conserved cysteine through the conserved F or W. The order of the fields is V gene, D gene, J gene, clone size, CDR3 protein, CDR3 DNA. D genes are given only for firm matches. Where a row states a size, it is once, few, many or the class of an expanded clone; other rows omit it.

TRBV15	-	TRBJ1-6	-	CATSRLGGSPLHF	TGTGCCACCAGCAGACTAGGCGGGTCACCCCTCCACTTT
TRBV5-6	-	TRBJ2-3	-	CASSDTPLTEGTQYF	TGTGCCAGCAGCGATACCCCTCTCACAGAAGGTACGCAGTATTTT
TRBV5-1	TRBD2	TRBJ2-3	-	CASSGLGPSDTQYF	TGCGCCAGCAGTGGACTAGGCCCATCAGATACGCAGTATTTT
TRBV16	TRBD2	TRBJ2-1	few	CASSPAGGTYNEQFF	TGTGCCAGCAGCCCAGCGGGGGGGACCTACAATGAGCAGTTCTTC
TRBV7-2	-	TRBJ2-7	-	CASSLKTGHEQYF	TGTGCCAGCAGCTTAAAAACAGGCCACGAGCAGTACTTC
TRBV5-1	-	TRBJ2-1	-	CASTHGSGAYNEQFF	TGCGCCAGTACCCACGGGTCGGGGGCCTACAATGAGCAGTTCTTC
TRBV19	-	TRBJ2-1	-	CASSRETYAYNEQFF	TGTGCCAGTAGTAGAGAGACATACGCCTACAATGAGCAGTTCTTC
TRBV7-6	TRBD2	TRBJ2-3	-	CASSLVAGAPSNTQYF	TGTGCCAGCAGCTTAGTAGCGGGGGCCCCCTCAAATACGCAGTATTTT
TRBV7-9	-	TRBJ2-3	-	CASSPRRDTQYF	TGTGCCAGCAGCCCTCGTCGGGATACGCAGTATTTT
TRBV5-4	TRBD1	TRBJ2-5	-	CASSLLSGQGVPETQYF	TGTGCCAGCAGCTTGTTATCGGGACAGGGGGTACCGGAGACCCAGTACTTC
TRBV6-1	-	TRBJ2-5	-	CASSGGAKTQYF	TGTGCCAGCTCCGGAGGGGCGAAGACCCAGTACTTC
TRBV6-5	-	TRBJ2-7	-	CASKITGGGAYEQYF	TGTGCCAGCAAGATCACAGGGGGAGGGGCCTACGAGCAGTACTTC
TRBV19	TRBD1	TRBJ1-3	few	CASSIGGGASGNTIYF	TGTGCCAGTAGTATCGGAGGGGGCGCCTCTGGAAACACCATATATTTT
TRBV2	TRBD1	TRBJ1-5	-	CASSEDRALSQPQHF	TGTGCCAGCAGTGAGGACAGGGCTCTGAGTCAGCCCCAGCATTTT
TRBV7-6	TRBD2	TRBJ2-5	once	CASSPRTSGGATQYF	TGTGCCAGCAGCCCACGGACTAGCGGGGGGGCGACCCAGTACTTC
TRBV7-8	-	TRBJ1-6	-	CASSLREGPNSPLHF	TGTGCCAGCAGCTTACGGGAGGGACCCAATTCACCCCTCCACTTT
TRBV18	-	TRBJ1-4	-	CASSPPGTGNEKLFF	TGTGCCAGCTCACCACCGGGCACGGGGAATGAAAAACTGTTTTTT
TRBV25-1	-	TRBJ1-4	-	CASSEYIWSETNEKLFF	TGTGCCAGCAGTGAATATATTTGGAGTGAAACTAATGAAAAACTGTTTTTT
TRBV11-3	TRBD1	TRBJ2-1	-	CASSAQGDLSYNEQFF	TGTGCCAGCAGCGCCCAGGGGGATTTATCCTACAATGAGCAGTTCTTC
TRBV10-3	-	TRBJ2-6	-	CAISALSRSGANVLTF	TGTGCCATCAGCGCGTTGTCCCGGTCTGGGGCCAACGTCCTGACTTTC
TRBV27	-	TRBJ1-2	-	CASSLTGPHGYTF	TGTGCCAGCAGTCTCACAGGGCCCCATGGCTACACCTTC
TRBV15	-	TRBJ1-3	-	CATSRPDSSSGNTIYF	TGTGCCACCAGCCGTCCGGACAGCAGCTCTGGAAACACCATATATTTT
TRBV11-1	-	TRBJ2-1	-	CASSVEGAEQFF	TGTGCCAGCAGCGTCGAGGGAGCTGAGCAGTTCTTC
TRBV12-5	TRBD1	TRBJ1-1	-	CASGLAEDRDLNTEAFF	TGTGCTAGTGGTTTGGCCGAAGACAGGGACCTGAACACTGAAGCTTTCTTT
TRBV5-4	TRBD1	TRBJ2-2	-	CASSLVQGDTGELFF	TGTGCCAGCAGCTTGGTTCAGGGGGACACCGGGGAGCTGTTTTTT
TRBV6-1	-	TRBJ1-3	-	CASSESVGVGNTIYF	TGTGCCAGCAGTGAATCTGTAGGGGTCGGAAACACCATATATTTT
TRBV11-3	TRBD1	TRBJ2-1	-	CASSPGQGAVLNEQFF	TGTGCCAGCAGCCCCGGACAGGGAGCGGTACTCAATGAGCAGTTCTTC
TRBV5-1	-	TRBJ2-7	-	CASSLTGSYEQYF	TGCGCCAGCAGCTTAACAGGGAGCTACGAGCAGTACTTC
TRBV27	-	TRBJ2-7	once	CASSLATEGTPYEQYF	TGTGCCAGCAGTTTAGCAACGGAGGGGACTCCCTACGAGCAGTACTTC
TRBV9	-	TRBJ1-6	-	CASSVAGGSLHF	TGTGCCAGCAGCGTAGCGGGTGGTTCCCTCCACTTT
TRBV27	TRBD2	TRBJ2-1	once	CASSPTSGGLDEQFF	TGTGCCAGCAGTCCTACTAGCGGGGGGCTCGATGAGCAGTTCTTC
TRBV11-2	TRBD2	TRBJ2-2	-	CASSSIQGLAGATGELFF	TGTGCCAGCAGCTCTATACAGGGACTAGCGGGGGCCACCGGGGAGCTGTTTTTT
TRBV19	TRBD1	TRBJ2-5	few	CASSIDLLAGGQETQYF	TGTGCCAGTAGTATAGATCTATTGGCAGGGGGCCAAGAGACCCAGTACTTC
TRBV9	-	TRBJ2-1	few	CASSPRDIYNEQFF	TGTGCCAGCAGTCCCCGGGACATATACAATGAGCAGTTCTTC
TRBV7-9	TRBD1	TRBJ2-5	-	CASSPMGTGGSETQYF	TGTGCCAGCAGCCCGATGGGGACAGGGGGTTCAGAGACCCAGTACTTC
TRBV6-1	-	TRBJ2-7	-	CASKSTYEQYF	TGTGCCAGCAAGAGTACCTACGAGCAGTACTTC
TRBV11-2	-	TRBJ2-5	-	CASSSPGRRETQYF	TGTGCCAGCAGCTCGCCCGGTAGGAGAGAGACCCAGTACTTC
TRBV29-1	-	TRBJ2-7	-	CSVDRRDGSYEQYF	TGCAGCGTTGACCGGAGGGACGGATCCTACGAGCAGTACTTC
TRBV2	TRBD2	TRBJ2-5	-	CASRRLAGGEVTQYF	TGTGCCAGCAGACGACTAGCGGGGGGAGAGGTGACCCAGTACTTC
TRBV7-7	TRBD2	TRBJ2-1	few	CASSPLAGAHNEQFF	TGTGCCAGCAGCCCACTAGCGGGGGCCCACAATGAGCAGTTCTTC
TRBV30	TRBD2	TRBJ2-5	-	CAWSAGLAGGETQYF	TGTGCCTGGAGTGCGGGACTAGCGGGGGGGGAGACCCAGTACTTC
TRBV7-3	TRBD2	TRBJ2-1	once	CASSLMGGGAYNEQFF	TGTGCCAGCAGCTTAATGGGCGGGGGGGCCTACAATGAGCAGTTCTTC
TRBV4-1	-	TRBJ2-1	-	CASSQATGYSYNEQFF	TGCGCCAGCAGCCAGGCAACAGGATACTCCTACAATGAGCAGTTCTTC
TRBV11-2	TRBD1	TRBJ1-2	-	CASSQLTGLEGYTF	TGTGCCAGCAGCCAGCTGACAGGGTTAGAAGGCTACACCTTC
TRBV9	-	TRBJ2-2	-	CASSVGQGSPPGELFF	TGTGCCAGCAGCGTAGGTCAGGGCAGTCCACCCGGGGAGCTGTTTTTT
TRBV2	TRBD1	TRBJ1-2	-	CASSDLDRVYGYTF	TGTGCCAGCAGCGATCTGGACAGGGTTTATGGCTACACCTTC
TRBV19	TRBD2	TRBJ2-4	-	CASSTSSGGANIQYF	TGTGCCAGTAGTACCTCTAGCGGGGGTGCAAACATTCAGTACTTC